The clone carrying this T cell receptor beta chain has a handful of counts. Its antigen is still unknown. TCRdb re-called the RT-PCR reads through MiXCR, storing one row per CDR3 protein. This sample has hundreds of thousands of distinct CDR3 sequences, with about 18% found just once. This sample is part of a study of response to subunit inactivated influenza vaccine. Regarding the study as a whole: Few additional T cells are recruited per seasonal influenza vaccination, authors suggested.

Trimming pared 3 bases from V and 2 bases from J, leaving 17 bases between. Germline V lookup: CDR1 ENHRY, CDR2 SYGVKD. This CDR3 is 16 amino acids long. The receptor comes from a middle-aged man who received an inactivated influenza vaccine. Sequenced material: PBMCs from blood, taken roughly 5 days after vaccination. The rearrangement uses TRBV10-3 and TRBJ2-7; D uncertain. In nucleotides, the CDR3 is TGTGCCATCAGTGACCCCGTGAGGCTACTAACCTACGAGCAGTACTTC. Translating gives CAISDPVRLLTYEQYF.